This is a list of T cell receptor beta chains from one sample in a study of CD8 T cells in ankylosing spondylitis. TCRdb analysed the 5' RACE reads with MiXCR anew, one entry per CDR3 protein. Among around 280,000 distinct CDR3 sequences listed, around 18% were seen once. Input material: blood, either unsorted or a sorted T cell fraction (not recorded which). The source of these receptors is a male donor with ankylosing spondylitis or in good health (not recorded which). Both conserved end residues are part of each CDR3. Fields, in order: J gene, V gene, clone size, D gene, CDR3 DNA, CDR3 protein. The D gene is left open where the match is weak. Clone size is given for some rows only: seen once, a few or many times, or a class if the clone is expanded.

>TRBJ2-3|TRBV3-1|NA|NA
TGTGCCAGCAGCCAAGCCCCTATTACCACAGATACGCAGTATTTT
CASSQAPITTDTQYF
>TRBJ1-2|TRBV20-1|many|TRBD1
TGCAGTGCCCGGACAGGGCGCTATGGCTACACCTTC
CSARTGRYGYTF
>TRBJ1-5|TRBV27|NA|NA
TGTGCCAGCAGTTTAAGGCAGGGACTCAATCAGCCCCAGCATTTT
CASSLRQGLNQPQHF
>TRBJ2-3|TRBV20-1|many|TRBD2
TGCAGTGCCATGACTAGCAGGGACACAGATACGCAGTATTTT
CSAMTSRDTDTQYF
>TRBJ1-1|TRBV5-1|NA|TRBD1
TGCGCCAGCAGCTTAACACCCCCAGACAGGGAGGTTTTCTTT
CASSLTPPDREVFF
>TRBJ2-1|TRBV29-1|few|NA
TGCAGCGTGGGCGATGGGCGGGGCTCCTACAATGAGCAGTTCTTC
CSVGDGRGSYNEQFF
>TRBJ2-5|TRBV12-3/TRBV12-4|NA|NA
TGTGCCAGCACCGTGACCGGGCGCGGTCAAGAGACCCAGTACTTC
CASTVTGRGQETQYF
>TRBJ2-2|TRBV4-1|few|NA
TGCGCCAGCAGTCAGCAGAGGATGCCCGGGGAGCTGTTTTTT
CASSQQRMPGELFF
>TRBJ1-1|TRBV5-4|NA|TRBD1
TGTGCCAGCAGCTTGAAGAGGGGGCTGGGGAACACTGAAGCTTTCTTT
CASSLKRGLGNTEAFF
>TRBJ1-5|TRBV15|NA|TRBD1
TGTGCCACCAGCGGGACAGGGGGCGTTCAGCCCCAGCATTTT
CATSGTGGVQPQHF
>TRBJ1-4|TRBV5-1|NA|NA
TGCGCCAGCAGCTTGGGACATGATGAAAAACTGTTTTTT
CASSLGHDEKLFF
>TRBJ2-1|TRBV6-1|few|TRBD2
TGTGCCAGCAGGGCGTGGACTAGCGGGAGGGCCTACTACAATGAGCAGTTCTTC
CASRAWTSGRAYYNEQFF
>TRBJ2-2|TRBV10-3|NA|NA
TGTGCCATCAGTGAAAACAGGGATCGGGAGCTGTTTTTT
CAISENRDRELFF
>TRBJ2-2|TRBV7-9|NA|NA
TGTGCCAGCAGTCGGACCCGGACAGACAAGAACACCGGGGAGCTGTTTTTT
CASSRTRTDKNTGELFF
>TRBJ2-1|TRBV7-2|few|TRBD2
TGTGCCAGCAGCCCGGGTGCTGGCGGGAGAGGGCATGAGCAGTTCTTC
CASSPGAGGRGHEQFF
>TRBJ1-2|TRBV28|NA|TRBD1
TGTGCCAGCACCGGGGACAGTATAAAGGGCTACACCTTC
CASTGDSIKGYTF
>TRBJ2-1|TRBV5-1|few|NA
TGCGCCAGCAGCTTGGCAGTGGGTACCTACAATGAGCAGTTCTTC
CASSLAVGTYNEQFF
>TRBJ2-5|TRBV2|NA|TRBD2
TGTGCCAGCAGGCCACCGGGACTAGCCGCTAGGGAGACCCAGTACTTC
CASRPPGLAARETQYF
>TRBJ2-1|TRBV20-1|many|TRBD2
TGCAGTGCTAGAGGGCTAGCGGGAGTCAGTGAGCAGTTCTTC
CSARGLAGVSEQFF
>TRBJ2-5|TRBV18|NA|NA
TGTGCCAGCTCACCTATAGAGACCCAGTACTTC
CASSPIETQYF
>TRBJ1-1|TRBV10-3|many|NA
TGTGCCATCAGTGAAAGTGCCAGCCTGAACACTGAAGCTTTCTTT
CAISESASLNTEAFF
>TRBJ1-1|TRBV5-6|many|NA
TGTGCCAGCAGTTCGAACACTGAAGCTTTCTTT
CASSSNTEAFF
>TRBJ1-2|TRBV12-3/TRBV12-4|NA|TRBD1
TGTGCCAGCAGTTTGGGGGACAGGGTCGGCTACACCTTC
CASSLGDRVGYTF
>TRBJ2-1|TRBV20-1|NA|NA
TGCAGTGGGGGCGGTAGCTCCTACAATGAGCAGTTCTTC
CSGGGSSYNEQFF
>TRBJ1-5|TRBV29-1|NA|TRBD1
TGCAGCGTTGGCAGGGGGCCTGATCAGCCCCAGCATTTT
CSVGRGPDQPQHF
>TRBJ1-6|TRBV5-1|few|NA
TGCGCCAGCAGCCGGGACGGAGATAATTCACCCCTCCACTTT
CASSRDGDNSPLHF
>TRBJ2-3|TRBV7-8|many|NA
TGTGCCAGCAGCTTAGGGGTCACAGATACGCAGTATTTT
CASSLGVTDTQYF
>TRBJ1-5|TRBV20-1|NA|NA
TGCAGTGCTAGAGCGGGGGGCGAACGCCGGAATCAGCCCCAGCATTTT
CSARAGGERRNQPQHF
>TRBJ2-3|TRBV12-3/TRBV12-4|many|TRBD2
TGTGCCAGCAGTCGCCGGACTAGCGCAGATACGCAGTATTTT
CASSRRTSADTQYF
>TRBJ2-1|TRBV6-5|few|TRBD1
TGTGCCAGCAGTTACTCGGGGGACAGGACCTTCTACAATGAGCAGTTCTTC
CASSYSGDRTFYNEQFF
>TRBJ2-1|TRBV7-9|NA|NA
TGTGCCAGCAGCTTAGGTCGTCTAGTGAGTTGGGATGAGCAGTTCTTC
CASSLGRLVSWDEQFF
>TRBJ2-1|TRBV24-1|NA|TRBD1
TGTGCCACCAGTGGGACAGGGCATGGTGAGCAGTTCTTC
CATSGTGHGEQFF
>TRBJ2-2|TRBV5-1|many|TRBD1
TGCGCCAGCAGGTCAGACAGGGGGTTCCACAGCGGCACCAGCGCCGGGGAGCTGTTTTTT
CASRSDRGFHSGTSAGELFF
>TRBJ2-1|TRBV20-1|NA|TRBD1
TGCAGTAAGCGACAGGGGCTAGGGAATGAGCAGTTCTTC
CSKRQGLGNEQFF
>TRBJ2-4|TRBV28|few|NA
TGTGCCACCCTAGGGGCCCTGGGAGCCAAAAACATTCAGTACTTC
CATLGALGAKNIQYF
>TRBJ2-3|TRBV29-1|few|TRBD1
TGCAGCGTCCTGTGGGACAGGGGGCCTCACACAGATACGCAGTATTTT
CSVLWDRGPHTDTQYF
>TRBJ2-1|TRBV29-1|many|TRBD2
TGCAGCGTTGAAGGAGGGCTAGCGGGGGCCTACAATGAGCAGTTCTTC
CSVEGGLAGAYNEQFF
>TRBJ1-1|TRBV5-1|NA|TRBD1
TGCGCCAGCAGCCTGACAGGGGGCCGGAACACTGAAGCTTTCTTT
CASSLTGGRNTEAFF
>TRBJ1-6|TRBV5-1|NA|NA
TGCGCCAGCAGCTTGGGTGGTCGGGGGTCGGGTTCACCCCTCCACTTT
CASSLGGRGSGSPLHF
>TRBJ1-5|TRBV6-2/TRBV6-3|many|NA
TGTGCCAGCAGCAACACGCCTAAGGGGCCAGGTCAGCCCCAGCATTTT
CASSNTPKGPGQPQHF
>TRBJ2-3|TRBV20-1|few|NA
TGCAGTGCCGCCCGGGGCGGGCCATCCACAGATACGCAGTATTTT
CSAARGGPSTDTQYF
>TRBJ2-1|TRBV14|NA|TRBD2
TGTGCCAGCAGCCAAGATAATGCGGGGGGGCCAGACAATGAGCAGTTCTTC
CASSQDNAGGPDNEQFF
>TRBJ2-5|TRBV20-1|NA|NA
TGCAGTGCTAGAGAGGGACCTCAAGAGACCCAGTACTTC
CSAREGPQETQYF
>TRBJ2-3|TRBV4-1|few|NA
TGCGCCAGCAGCCAAGCGGCGGGGCTCACCACAGATACGCAGTATTTT
CASSQAAGLTTDTQYF
>TRBJ1-2|TRBV15|NA|TRBD1
TGTGCCACCAGCAGAGATTATGGACAGGCCCGCGGCTACACCTTC
CATSRDYGQARGYTF
>TRBJ2-1|TRBV7-9|NA|NA
TGTGCCAGCAGCTTAGTGTCGCTTGGAGAGCAGTTCTTC
CASSLVSLGEQFF
>TRBJ2-1|TRBV24-1|NA|TRBD2
TGTGCCACCAGTGATTTCGCTAGCGGGGGGGTGTACAATGAGCAGTTCTTC
CATSDFASGGVYNEQFF
>TRBJ2-3|TRBV9|many|NA
TGTGCCAGCGGCCAGTTTGGGCTAGCTAGCACAGATACGCAGTATTTT
CASGQFGLASTDTQYF
>TRBJ2-2|TRBV7-2|many|NA
TGTGCCAGCAGCCCCGGACTTAACACCGGGGAGCTGTTTTTT
CASSPGLNTGELFF
>TRBJ1-1|TRBV5-5|few|NA
TGTGCCAGCAGCAGAATTGCGGGGCAGAAGGCTGAAGCTTTCTTT
CASSRIAGQKAEAFF
>TRBJ1-5|TRBV12-3/TRBV12-4|NA|NA
TGTGCCAGCAGTTTCGGGCAGGGGATACAGCCCCAGCATTTT
CASSFGQGIQPQHF
>TRBJ2-5|TRBV2|once|TRBD2
TGTGCCAGCAGTGGAGGGACTAGAGGGGGAGAAGAGACCCAGTACTTC
CASSGGTRGGEETQYF
>TRBJ2-3|TRBV4-2|once|NA
TGTGCCAGCAGCGACGGACAGTTCACAGATACGCAGTATTTT
CASSDGQFTDTQYF
>TRBJ1-1|TRBV12-3/TRBV12-4|few|NA
TGTGCCAGCAGCCGAGACGGGAGGAACACTGAAGCTTTCTTT
CASSRDGRNTEAFF
>TRBJ2-1|TRBV12-3/TRBV12-4|many|TRBD2
TGTGCCAGCAGTCCCGGGACTAACAATGAGCAGTTCTTC
CASSPGTNNEQFF